The 19 T cell receptor beta chains given below trace back to one sample, sequenced in a study of cytomegalovirus exposure and HLA in healthy donors. PCR used 60 Vbeta primers and 13 Jbeta primers. The repertoire was sequenced with immunoSEQ multiplex PCR; TCRdb's copy has only in-frame clones and lacks some. The data contain over 40,000 clones, 77% of them singletons. The sequenced material came from PBMCs. The receptors were sampled from a woman between 40 and 50 years old in good health and CMV-seropositive.

The rearrangement links TRBV11-2 to TRBJ2-5, with TRBD2 as a possible D gene (6 bases). The V gene lost 3 bases and the J gene lost 5 bases, with 16 bases spanning the gap. The CDR3 extends over 15 amino acids. Germline CDR1 SGHAT, CDR2 FQNNGV. The DNA for the CDR3 is TGTGCCAGCAGCTTCGGGGATAGGGCGGGGGAGACCCAGTACTTC. Translating gives CASSFGDRAGETQYF.

V gene TRBV5-1 combines with J gene TRBJ2-7; D is possibly TRBD1 (5 bases). V gave up 1 base and J gave up 2 bases, with 7 bases separating them. Germline CDR1 reads SGHRS; CDR2 reads YFSETQ. The CDR3 loop spans 13 amino acids. DNA for the CDR3: TGCGCCAGCAGCTTGAGGGGCACCTACGAGCAGTACTTC. Translated, it gives CASSLRGTYEQYF.

The chain carries TRBV5-1 and TRBJ2-7; TRBD1 agrees at 7 bases. V lost 0 bases and J lost 0; bases outside the gene matches: 3. The CDR3 is 15 amino acids. Germline V gene sequence: CDR1 SGHRS, CDR2 YFSETQ. As DNA, the CDR3 is TGCGCCAGCAGCTTGGAGGGACAGCTCTCCTACGAGCAGTACTTC. Translation gives CASSLEGQLSYEQYF.

A single count supports this clone. The V call is TRBV29-1, the J call TRBJ2-5; D call uncertain. The V and J ends lost 4 bases and 5 bases respectively, with 11 bases between them. This CDR3 is 12 amino acids long. The germline V gene encodes CDR1 SQVTM and CDR2 ANQGSEA. The CDR3 here is CSVVGAAETQYF. CDR3 nucleotide sequence: TGCAGCGTTGTAGGAGCAGCCGAGACCCAGTACTTC.

This rearrangement joins TRBV30 to TRBJ2-3; 10 positions agree with TRBD2. This CDR3 has 13 amino acids. The V and J ends lost 5 bases and 7 bases, in that order; junction bases with no gene match: 6. Germline-derived CDR1 and CDR2 are GTSNPN and SVGIG (reference sequence). CDR3 loop: CAWSSGGSNTQYF. The CDR3 DNA is TGTGCCTGGTCTAGCGGGGGATCTAATACGCAGTATTTT.

This chain connects TRBV7-2 to TRBJ1-5; D not certain. Germline CDR1 and CDR2: SGHTA and FQGNSA. Trimming took off 1 base at V and 0 bases at J, with 4 bases between the two ends. The CDR3 has 14 amino acids. The CDR3 is CASSLDGSNQPQHF. The CDR3 bases are TGTGCCAGCAGCTTAGACGGTAGCAATCAGCCCCAGCATTTT. The full variable domain, with the rest looked up from reference TRBV7-2 and TRBJ1-5, is GAGVSQSPSNKVTEKGKDVELRCDPISGHTALYWYRQSLGQGLEFLIYFQGNSAPDKSGLPSDRFSAERTGGSVSTLTIQRTQQEDSAVYLCASSLDGSNQPQHFGDGTRLSIL.

The chain joins TRBV29-1 to TRBJ1-1; D remains unclear. V shed 4 bases and J shed 1 base, with 13 bases lying between them. This CDR3 is 14 amino acids long. Germline values: CDR1 SQVTM, CDR2 ANQGSEA. The CDR3 DNA reads TGCAGCGTTGGTTCTGGCAGAACGAACACTGAAGCTTTCTTT. Residues: CSVGSGRTNTEAFF. Full variable domain (missing parts from reference TRBV29-1 and TRBJ1-1): SAVISQKPSRDICQRGTSLTIQCQVDSQVTMMFWYRQQPGQSLTLIATANQGSEATYESGFVIDKFPISRPNLTFSTLTVSNMSPEDSSIYLCSVGSGRTNTEAFFGQGTRLTVV.

The chain couples TRBV29-1 to TRBJ1-1; D ambiguous. This CDR3 is 16 amino acids long. Germline CDR1 is SQVTM and CDR2 is ANQGSEA. V lost 6 bases to trimming and J lost 1 base, with 21 bases between them. CDR3 region: CSVKTRGGTTNTEAFF. DNA for the CDR3: TGCAGCGTGAAGACTAGAGGAGGTACGACGAACACTGAAGCTTTCTTT.

CDR3 amino acids: CASTYAGGEQFF. The DNA for the CDR3 is TGTGCCAGCACCTACGCCGGGGGGGAGCAGTTCTTC. The genes are TRBV2 and TRBJ2-1; 7 bases fit TRBD2. The V segment lost 7 bases and the J segment 10 bases; nucleotides outside the gene matches: 7. This CDR3 region has 12 residues. Germline CDR1 reads SNHLY; CDR2 reads FYNNEI.

The rearrangement uses TRBV19 and TRBJ2-7; D is unresolved. The CDR3 extends over 14 amino acids. Germline V lookup: CDR1 LNHDA, CDR2 SQIVND (reference sequence). The V end lost 5 bases, the J end lost 5 bases, and 16 bases lay between the germline ends. CDR3 amino acids: CASSVSGYVNEQYF. The CDR3 coding sequence is TGTGCCAGTAGTGTGTCCGGGTATGTCAACGAGCAGTACTTC.

The table lists this clone with a count of one. The chain recombines TRBV7-8 with TRBJ2-5; 9 positions agree with TRBD2. Trimming at V came to 2 bases and at J to 5 bases, leaving 12 bases not matched to a gene. Germline V gene data show CDR1 as SGHVS and CDR2 as FQNEAQ. The CDR3 consists of 17 residues. Here the CDR3 reads CASSLSGAGGPSETQYF. The CDR3 nucleotides read TGTGCCAGCAGCTTAAGTGGGGCGGGGGGGCCGTCGGAGACCCAGTACTTC.

The chain joins TRBV28 to TRBJ1-6; 8 bases fit TRBD1. The CDR3 spans 15 residues. Germline V gene lookup returns CDR1 MDHEN and CDR2 SYDVKM. J was trimmed by 6 bases and V by 5 bases; bases with no gene match: 6. This CDR3 reads CASSPRQGTNSPLHF. CDR3 in DNA: TGTGCCAGCAGTCCAAGACAGGGGACTAATTCACCCCTCCACTTT.

The chain couples TRBV10-3 to TRBJ1-2; TRBD1 agrees at 8 bases. The CDR3 is 14 amino acids. Germline values: CDR1 ENHRY, CDR2 SYGVKD. V shed 3 bases and J 11 bases; nucleotides not matched to a gene: 11. The CDR3 reads CAISDSGTGLGYTF. CDR3 coding DNA: TGTGCCATCAGTGACTCAGGGACAGGACTTGGTTACACCTTC.

This chain joins TRBV5-4 and TRBJ2-1, with 13 nucleotides matching TRBD2. V dropped 4 bases and J dropped 4; count of bases not matched to a gene: 11. This CDR3 has 18 amino acids. CDR1 and CDR2 (germline): SGHNT, YYREEE (reference sequence). CDR3 protein: CASSPFEGGLAGYNEQFF. The CDR3 coding sequence is TGTGCCAGCAGCCCGTTTGAAGGGGGACTAGCGGGGTACAATGAGCAGTTCTTC.

The genes are TRBV7-9 and TRBJ2-7; D might be TRBD1 (5 bases). This CDR3 has 13 amino acids. Germline V gene lookup returns CDR1 SEHNR and CDR2 FQNEAQ (reference sequence). V lost 5 bases to trimming and J lost 1 base, with 9 bases between them. The CDR3: CASSLDSSYEQYF. The CDR3 DNA reads as TGTGCCAGCAGCCTCGACAGTTCCTACGAGCAGTACTTC.

The CDR3 is CASLDTNRAGQYF. CDR3 in DNA: TGTGCCAGCCTAGACACGAACCGAGCGGGGCAGTACTTC. The chain couples TRBV7-2 to TRBJ2-7, with D possibly matching TRBD2 (6 bases). The germline V gene encodes CDR1 SGHTA and CDR2 FQGNSA. V shed 8 bases and J shed 9 bases, with 20 bases lying between them. The CDR3 is 13 residues long.

The V call is TRBV25-1, the J call TRBJ1-2; possibly TRBD1 for D (6 bases). V lost 4 bases to trimming and J lost 0 bases, with 9 bases between them. Germline values: CDR1 MGHDK, CDR2 SYGVNS. The CDR3 has 14 amino acids. DNA of the CDR3: TGTGCCAGCAGTGCCCCAGGGGCTAACTATGGCTACACCTTC. This gives the protein CASSAPGANYGYTF.

DNA for the CDR3: TGCGCCAGCAGCTCAGACACCGGGGAGCTGTTTTTT. This gives the protein CASSSDTGELFF. This chain connects TRBV5-1 to TRBJ2-2; no firm D call. Germline V gives CDR1 SGHRS, CDR2 YFSETQ. The CDR3 spans 12 residues. V lost 3 bases to trimming and J lost 3 bases, with 3 bases between them.

The rearrangement uses TRBV2 and TRBJ1-1; possibly TRBD1 for D (5 bases). The CDR3 totals 11 residues. The germline V gene encodes CDR1 SNHLY and CDR2 FYNNEI. The V end was cut by 6 bases, the J end by 6 bases, with 8 bases between. The CDR3 DNA follows: TGTGCCAGCAGGGGGGGTTCTGAAGCTTTCTTT. Translation: CASRGGSEAFF.